Presented here are 21 T cell receptor beta chains from one specimen sequenced in a study of blood T cell repertoires in COVID-19. Profiling relied on immunoSEQ multiplex PCR, and the TCRdb table lists in-frame clones only, not all of them. In the table there are fewer than 500,000 clones, roughly nine tenths of which are singletons. Sequenced: PBMCs or T cells enriched from blood (not recorded which). These receptors all stem from a woman between 18 and 29 years old who had recovered from COVID-19.

The chain joins TRBV3-1 (or the pseudogene TRBV3-2) to TRBJ1-1; a possible D gene is TRBD1 (5 bases). There are 14 residues in the CDR3. Germline assignment: CDR1 LGHDT and CDR2 YNNKEL (reference sequence). With 5 bases removed from V and 8 bases from J, the gap between germline ends came to 18 bases. The CDR3 DNA follows: TGTGCCAGCAGCACACGGGACTCTAATTGGGAAGCTTTCTTT. Protein sequence: CASSTRDSNWEAFF.

The rearrangement links TRBV3-1 (or the pseudogene TRBV3-2) to TRBJ2-4; 10 bases fit TRBD2. V lost 0 bases to trimming and J lost 7 bases; unmatched junction nucleotides: 12. Germline CDR1 LGHDT, CDR2 YNNKEL (reference sequence). CDR3 length: 18 amino acids. The CDR3 sequence is CASSQEWSGGDLPNIQYF. The CDR3 DNA is TGTGCCAGCAGCCAAGAGTGGAGCGGGGGGGATTTACCGAACATTCAGTACTTC.

The V and J genes are TRBV5-1 and TRBJ1-4; D remains ambiguous. The CDR3 runs to 14 residues. Germline CDR1 reads SGHRS; CDR2 reads YFSETQ. The V end lost 5 bases, the J end lost 0 bases, and 8 bases lay between the germline ends. CDR3 sequence (DNA): TGCGCCAGCAGTCGGGGTTCAACTAATGAAAAACTGTTTTTT. Residues: CASSRGSTNEKLFF.

The chain is built from TRBV14 and TRBJ1-1; maybe TRBD1 (5 bases). Germline assignment: CDR1 SGHDN and CDR2 FVKESK. The V and J ends lost 1 base and 10 bases respectively, with 16 bases between them. CDR3 length: 14 residues. The CDR3 reads CASSQGSGGRGAFF. CDR3 coding DNA: TGTGCCAGCAGCCAAGGGAGTGGAGGGAGGGGAGCTTTCTTT.

This chain joins TRBV5-1 and TRBJ2-5; 10 nucleotides agree with TRBD2. The CDR3 extends over 18 amino acids. Germline V gives CDR1 SGHRS, CDR2 YFSETQ. Losses at the gene ends were 1 base for V and 0 bases for J; bases not matched to a gene: 9. The CDR3 here is CASSLRASGGQYQETQYF. The CDR3 region has the DNA TGCGCCAGCAGCTTGAGGGCTAGCGGGGGCCAGTACCAAGAGACCCAGTACTTC.

V gene TRBV5-1 combines with J gene TRBJ2-7; 7 nucleotides align to TRBD1. With V trimmed by 5 bases and J by 3 bases, 2 bases remained unmatched. Looked up from germline, CDR1 is SGHRS and CDR2 is YFSETQ. The CDR3 has 12 residues. The CDR3: CASRGDSYEQYF. CDR3 bases: TGCGCCAGCAGGGGGGACAGCTACGAGCAGTACTTC.

This sequence joins TRBV18 and TRBJ1-5; no clear D gene. This CDR3 is built from 15 residues. CDR1 is KGHSH and CDR2 is LQKENI in the germline V gene. V lost 3 bases and J 1 base, leaving 10 bases between the germline ends. CDR3 coding DNA: TGTGCCAGCTCACCGGACGGGAGGAGCAATCAGCCCCAGCATTTT. It encodes CASSPDGRSNQPQHF. The full variable domain, completed using reference TRBV18 and TRBJ1-5, is NAGVMQNPRHLVRRRGQEARLRCSPMKGHSHVYWYRQLPEEGLKFMVYLQKENIIDESGMPKERFSAEFPKEGPSILRIQQVVRGDSAAYFCASSPDGRSNQPQHFGDGTRLSIL.

J is TRBJ2-7 and V is TRBV5-4; perhaps TRBD2 as D (6 bases). CDR3 length: 17 residues. Germline CDR1 SGHNT, CDR2 YYREEE (reference sequence). V gave up 4 bases and J gave up 2 bases, with 22 bases separating them. This chain's CDR3 is CASSPIYTGEGAYEQYF. DNA for the CDR3: TGTGCCAGCAGCCCCATATACACGGGAGAAGGGGCCTACGAGCAGTACTTC.

This sequence joins TRBV6-5 and TRBJ1-2, with 8 bases that match TRBD1. V gave up 3 bases and J gave up 8 bases; unmatched junction bases: 2. From germline, CDR1 is MNHEY and CDR2 SVGAGI. The CDR3 spans 12 residues. The CDR3 loop reads CASSYTGGGYTF. The CDR3 DNA reads TGTGCCAGCAGTTATACAGGGGGGGGCTACACCTTC.

This chain joins TRBV6-1 and TRBJ1-5, with D uncertain. This CDR3 spans 13 amino acids. The germline V gene encodes CDR1 MNHNS and CDR2 SASEGT. Trimming removed 2 bases from V and 1 base from J, with 3 bases in between. CDR3 sequence: CASSESSNQPQHF. CDR3 nucleotides: TGTGCCAGCAGTGAATCGAGCAATCAGCCCCAGCATTTT.

The sample holds one count of this clone. V is TRBV10-1 and J is TRBJ1-1, with D hard to call. The germline CDR1 and CDR2 sequences are WNHNN and SYGVQD (reference sequence). CDR3 length: 14 residues. V lost 4 bases and J lost 1, with 10 bases in between. CDR3 amino acids: CASSAQVANTEAFF. The CDR3 region has the DNA TGCGCCAGCAGTGCCCAGGTGGCGAACACTGAAGCTTTCTTT.

The V gene is TRBV28, the J gene TRBJ2-3; 11 nucleotides match TRBD2. The V gene's germline CDR1 is MDHEN and CDR2 SYDVKM. The CDR3 loop spans 13 amino acids. J gave up 12 bases and V 7 bases, and 9 bases lay outside the gene matches. The CDR3 sequence: CASTLSSGGSQYF. CDR3 DNA sequence: TGTGCCAGCACCCTTTCTAGCGGGGGGTCACAGTATTTT.

The chain carries TRBV28 and TRBJ2-7; TRBD1 aligns across 7 bases. Germline trimming cut 5 bases from V and 5 bases from J; bases unmatched to any gene: 9. Germline V lookup: CDR1 MDHEN, CDR2 SYDVKM. The CDR3 runs 14 residues. CDR3 DNA: TGTGCCAGCAGTCCGACAGGGCTTTACCACGAGCAGTACTTC. This encodes CASSPTGLYHEQYF.

The chain links TRBV2 to TRBJ2-7, with D perhaps TRBD2 (6 bases). The CDR3 extends over 18 amino acids. Trimming cost V 2 bases and J 2 bases, with 22 bases left between them. Germline values: CDR1 SNHLY, CDR2 FYNNEI. Here the CDR3 reads CASSEFSSFGGSTYEQYF. DNA for the CDR3: TGTGCCAGCAGTGAATTTTCCTCCTTCGGAGGGAGCACCTACGAGCAGTACTTC.

The CDR3 region is CAAHGDNEQFF. As DNA, the CDR3 is TGTGCCGCACACGGGGACAATGAGCAGTTCTTC. The V gene is TRBV6-5, the J gene TRBJ2-1; D might be TRBD2 (5 bases). V was cut by 11 bases and J by 5 bases, with 10 bases left in between. Germline V lookup: CDR1 MNHEY, CDR2 SVGAGI. The CDR3 is 11 amino acids.

This clone occurred once. The chain couples TRBV28 to TRBJ1-4; TRBD1 is a possible D gene (6 bases). Trimming pared 6 bases from V and 6 bases from J, leaving 14 bases between. This CDR3 contains 14 residues. Per the germline V gene, CDR1 is MDHEN and CDR2 is SYDVKM. The CDR3: CASSKQGRDEKLFF. CDR3 nucleotide sequence: TGTGCCAGCAGCAAACAGGGACGGGATGAAAAACTGTTTTTT.

This chain connects TRBV6-5 to TRBJ1-1, with a tentative D call TRBD1 (5 bases). Germline V gene data show CDR1 as MNHEY and CDR2 as SVGAGI. CDR3 length: 12 residues. V was trimmed by 6 bases and J by 5 bases, leaving 10 bases between them. CDR3 sequence (DNA): TGTGCCAGCAGCCAACCAGGGACTGAAGCTTTCTTT. Translated, it gives CASSQPGTEAFF.

The V and J genes are TRBV9 and TRBJ2-7; D might be TRBD2 (6 bases). V was trimmed by 0 bases and J by 6 bases, leaving 10 bases between them. CDR1 is SGDLS and CDR2 is YYNGEE in the germline V gene. The CDR3 covers 13 residues. The CDR3 nucleotides read TGTGCCAGCAGCGTAGCGGGGGATAGCGAGCAGTACTTC. Translation gives CASSVAGDSEQYF.

V usage is TRBV19 and J usage is TRBJ1-5, with D possibly being TRBD1 (5 bases). The germline V gene has CDR1 LNHDA and CDR2 SQIVND (reference sequence). The CDR3 spans 14 residues. Trimming pared 6 bases from V and 0 bases from J, leaving 9 bases between. The CDR3 DNA is TGTGCCAGTAGACGACAGCTTAGCAATCAGCCCCAGCATTTT. It encodes CASRRQLSNQPQHF.

V gene TRBV11-3 combines with J gene TRBJ1-1, with 11 bases identical to TRBD1. The V gene end was trimmed by 2 bases and the J gene end by 5 bases; junction bases not matched to a gene: 7. The CDR3 consists of 16 residues. Germline V gene data show CDR1 as SGHNT and CDR2 as YENEEA. The CDR3 here is CASSLRSGQGGTEAFF. CDR3 DNA: TGTGCCAGCAGCTTAAGGTCGGGACAGGGGGGAACTGAAGCTTTCTTT.

This chain connects TRBV5-1 to TRBJ2-2; D possibly corresponds to TRBD2 (7 bases). This CDR3 contains 14 residues. The V end was cut by 7 bases, the J end by 5 bases, with 15 bases between. Germline loops: CDR1 SGHRS, CDR2 YFSETQ. For the CDR3, the DNA is TGCGCCAGCCCCGGGGGGCAAATAACCGGGGAGCTGTTTTTT. Translated, it gives CASPGGQITGELFF.